This T cell receptor beta chain was retrieved from a study of blood T cell repertoires in COVID-19 (dated by TCRdb to about 2020). Regarding the complete study: Samples covering the acute and convalescent phases of COVID-19 were provided by collaborators in the United States, Italy and Spain. A freely available public database, intended as a resource for researchers studying the immune response to SARS-CoV-2, is where the repertoires were released. The samples were drawn from the first 160 participants of the ongoing ImmuneRACE study and from roughly 1,300 subjects provided by 6 global collaborators. The material from the prospective study consisted of cDNA or gDNA derived from T cells, B-cell-depleted T cells, or PBMCs. Sample metadata almost always included a de-identified subject ID, COVID-19 status, age in years and sex. Where available, HLA class I and class II types were taken from metadata supplied by the sample provider and were not determined by assay-based typing. Deeply sampled blood TCRbeta repertoires from subjects exposed to, actively infected with, or recovered from COVID-19 were included in the dataset. Beyond this particular receptor, the publication reports: How much clinical and demographic metadata was included differed by source and by participant, and the metadata was provided uncurated.

Collaborating institutions collected whole blood in K2EDTA tubes following their own protocols. For TCRbeta analysis, collaborators shipped samples in one of three forms: frozen whole blood, isolated PBMCs, or DNA extracted from either of those sample types. The germline V end is reduced by 3 bases and the J end by 7 bases; junction bases left unmatched: 9. Including cysteine and phenylalanine, the CDR3 has 15 amino acids. Just the 45-base CDR3 DNA is kept, in frame starting at base 1. Based on the germline V gene (reference sequence), the CDR1 and CDR2 sequences are DFQATT and SNEGSKA. Regarding this clone: What antigen it recognizes has not been identified. No qualities accompany the bases; no much larger clone lies one base away.

The immunoSEQ Assay, a bias-controlled multiplex PCR, was used to amplify TCRbeta CDR3 regions from genomic DNA. The study's own analysis went as follows. Within the assay, amplification of reference gene primers was used to estimate how many nucleated cells each sample contained. Sequence reads were collapsed and filtered to measure the absolute abundance of every unique TCRbeta CDR3 rearrangement. For each sample, productive Simpson clonality was calculated as the square root of Simpson's diversity index across productive rearrangements. This is the immuneACCESS table as TCRdb keeps it, with only in-frame sequences that have V and J called. A part of the clones is gone; compared with another copy, unresolved V genes explain less than half, and the rest is unexplained. D and trimming were read from the DNA, whereas the V and J calls and clone size are those reported in that table. This sample lists over 120,000 clones; about 85% were detected once. Approximately 2.5% of the sample is held by the ten biggest clonotypes.

Sequencing input: peripheral blood. The V and J genes are TRBV20-1 and TRBJ2-1; 10 junctional bases match TRBD2. The source is a human donor with acute or convalescent COVID-19. The donor label of this sample is uncertain. The CDR3 loop reads CSASSPSGSGNEQFF. The nucleotide sequence reads as follows: TGCAGTGCTAGTAGTCCTAGCGGGAGCGGGAATGAGCAGTTCTTC.